This record covers a single T cell receptor beta chain. These data come from a study of yellow fever vaccine responses in identical twins. Germline assignment: CDR1 SQVTM and CDR2 ANQGSEA. Trimming removed 4 bases at V and 0 bases at J, with 13 bases between. The CDR3 totals 16 residues. MiXCR, applied by TCRdb to the RT-PCR reads, yields one record per CDR3 protein. The data show about 14,000 distinct CDR3 sequences, about four fifths seen once. The receptor comes from a woman aged 18-35 years who received the yellow fever vaccine. The specimen comprised T cells from blood (PBMCs), unsorted or a sorted subset (not recorded which), sampled before or after yellow fever vaccination (not recorded which). The chain joins TRBV29-1 to TRBJ2-6; D gene uncertain. CDR3 protein: CSVAAGINSGANVLTF. For the CDR3, the DNA is TGCAGCGTTGCGGCAGGTATAAACTCTGGGGCCAACGTCCTGACTTTC.